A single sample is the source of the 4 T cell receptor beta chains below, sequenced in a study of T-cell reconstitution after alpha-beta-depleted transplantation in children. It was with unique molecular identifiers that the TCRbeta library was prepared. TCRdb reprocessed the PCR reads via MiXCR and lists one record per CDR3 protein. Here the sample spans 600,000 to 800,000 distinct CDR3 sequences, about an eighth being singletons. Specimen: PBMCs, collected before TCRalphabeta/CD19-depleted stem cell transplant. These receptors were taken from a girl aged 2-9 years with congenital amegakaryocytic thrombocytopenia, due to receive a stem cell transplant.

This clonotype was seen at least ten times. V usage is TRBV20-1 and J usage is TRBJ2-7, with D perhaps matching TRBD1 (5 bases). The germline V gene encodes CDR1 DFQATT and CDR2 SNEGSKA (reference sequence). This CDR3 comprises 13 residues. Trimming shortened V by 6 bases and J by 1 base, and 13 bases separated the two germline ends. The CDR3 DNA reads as TGCAGTGCGTCCGACAGTTCTTCCTACGAGCAGTACTTC. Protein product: CSASDSSSYEQYF.

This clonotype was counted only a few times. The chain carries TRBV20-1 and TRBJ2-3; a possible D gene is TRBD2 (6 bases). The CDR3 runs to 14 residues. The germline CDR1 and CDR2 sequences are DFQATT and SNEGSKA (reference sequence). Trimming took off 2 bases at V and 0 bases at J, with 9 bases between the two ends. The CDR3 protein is CSARISGSTDTQYF. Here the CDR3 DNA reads TGCAGTGCTAGAATTAGCGGTAGCACAGATACGCAGTATTTT.

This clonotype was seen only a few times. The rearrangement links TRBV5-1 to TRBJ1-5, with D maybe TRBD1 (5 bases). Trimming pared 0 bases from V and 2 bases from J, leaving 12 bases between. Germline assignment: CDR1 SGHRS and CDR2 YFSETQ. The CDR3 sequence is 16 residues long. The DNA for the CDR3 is TGCGCCAGCAGCTTGGAATCAGGGCATGGCAATCAGCCCCAGCATTTT. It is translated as CASSLESGHGNQPQHF. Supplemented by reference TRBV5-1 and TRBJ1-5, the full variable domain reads KAGVTQTPRYLIKTRGQQVTLSCSPISGHRSVSWYQQTPGQGLQFLFEYFSETQRNKGNFPGRFSGRQFSNSRSEMNVSTLELGDSALYLCASSLESGHGNQPQHFGDGTRLSIL.

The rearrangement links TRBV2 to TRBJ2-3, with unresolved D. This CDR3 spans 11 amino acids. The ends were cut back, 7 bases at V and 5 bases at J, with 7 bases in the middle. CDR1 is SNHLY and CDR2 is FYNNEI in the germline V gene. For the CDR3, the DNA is TGTGCCAGCACGATGATAGATACGCAGTATTTT. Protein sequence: CASTMIDTQYF.